This T cell receptor (beta chain) was identified during a study of blood T cell repertoires in COVID-19. Sequencing was performed with immunoSEQ multiplex PCR; in TCRdb, only in-frame clones are kept and a portion is missing. Counted here are 300,000 to 450,000 clones, 85% to 90% occurring once; the ten biggest clones make up more than 0.95%. Concerning this clone itself: Other nucleotide sequences from this sample produce the same CDR3.

The V end lost 0 bases, the J end lost 2 bases, and 8 bases lay between the germline ends. CDR1 is LGHDT and CDR2 is YNNKEL in the germline V gene (reference sequence). The CDR3 length is 15 residues. The chain employs TRBV3-1 (or the pseudogene TRBV3-2) and TRBJ1-5; tentatively, D is TRBD1 (6 bases). This sequence originates from a woman under 30 who had recovered from COVID-19. Material for sequencing was PBMCs or T cells enriched from blood (not recorded which). CDR3 loop: CASSQDSGGNQPQHF. CDR3 DNA: TGTGCCAGCAGCCAAGATTCAGGGGGCAATCAGCCCCAGCATTTT.